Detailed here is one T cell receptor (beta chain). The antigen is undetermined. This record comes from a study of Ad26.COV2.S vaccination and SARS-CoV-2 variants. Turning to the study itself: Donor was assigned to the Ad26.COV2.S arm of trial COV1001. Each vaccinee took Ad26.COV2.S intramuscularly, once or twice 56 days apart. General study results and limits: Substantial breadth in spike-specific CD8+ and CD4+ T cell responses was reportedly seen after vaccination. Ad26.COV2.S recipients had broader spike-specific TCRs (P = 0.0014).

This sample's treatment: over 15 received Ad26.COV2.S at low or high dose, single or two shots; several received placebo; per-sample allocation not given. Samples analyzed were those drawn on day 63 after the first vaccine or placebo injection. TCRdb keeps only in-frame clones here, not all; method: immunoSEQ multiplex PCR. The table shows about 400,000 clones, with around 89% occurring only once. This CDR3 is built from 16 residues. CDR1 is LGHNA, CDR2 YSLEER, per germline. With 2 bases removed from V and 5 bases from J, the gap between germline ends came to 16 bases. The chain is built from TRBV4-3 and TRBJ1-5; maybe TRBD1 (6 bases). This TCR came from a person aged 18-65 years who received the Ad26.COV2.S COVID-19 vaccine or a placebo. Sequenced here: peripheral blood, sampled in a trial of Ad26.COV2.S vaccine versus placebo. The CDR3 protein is CASSQKFPGEDQPQHF. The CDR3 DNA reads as TGCGCCAGCAGCCAAAAATTCCCAGGGGAGGATCAGCCCCAGCATTTT.